The clone carrying this T cell receptor (beta chain) occurred a few times. Its target is not known. This specimen comes from a study of post-analysis software for immune sequencing data. The study, taken as a whole, reports: About five TRBV segments occurring more often in patients than controls included TRBV5-6, TRBV5-1 and TRBV20-1.

Germline V gives CDR1 SGHTA, CDR2 FQGNSA. This CDR3 has 17 residues. Trimming shortened V by 5 bases and J by 4 bases, and 22 bases separated the two germline ends. Presence of unique molecular identifiers characterized the TCR beta cDNA libraries. TCRdb called the PCR reads again in MiXCR, with one record for every CDR3 protein. Here the sample spans 750,000 to 950,000 distinct CDR3 sequences, 40% to 55% being singletons. The sequence derives from a girl aged 5-17 years with multiple sclerosis. Sequencing used blood. The chain couples TRBV7-2 to TRBJ2-3; no definite D call. CDR3: CASSPSRAWPWADTQYF. The CDR3 nucleotides are TGTGCCAGCAGCCCGTCCCGGGCGTGGCCGTGGGCAGATACGCAGTATTTT.